This entry concerns a single T cell receptor (beta chain). Germline lookup yields CDR1 SQVTM and CDR2 ANQGSEA. The CDR3 runs 11 residues. With 6 bases clipped from V and 8 bases from J, the junction kept 6 bases outside the gene matches. The data are from a study of CD4+ T cells in melanoma. Measured with immunoSEQ multiplex PCR; TCRdb has only the in-frame clones, and not every one. The profile covers nearly 50,000 clones, with roughly 89% appearing a single time and about 12% taken by the ten largest. This rearrangement joins TRBV29-1 to TRBJ1-2; 7 bases align to TRBD1. Sequences were obtained from peripheral blood. The sequence was collected from a human donor with melanoma. The CDR3 protein is CSVVGTDGYTF. As DNA, the CDR3 is TGCAGCGTAGTCGGGACAGACGGCTACACCTTC. Together with reference TRBV29-1 and TRBJ1-2, the CDR3 gives the full variable domain: SAVISQKPSRDICQRGTSLTIQCQVDSQVTMMFWYRQQPGQSLTLIATANQGSEATYESGFVIDKFPISRPNLTFSTLTVSNMSPEDSSIYLCSVVGTDGYTFGSGTRLTVV.